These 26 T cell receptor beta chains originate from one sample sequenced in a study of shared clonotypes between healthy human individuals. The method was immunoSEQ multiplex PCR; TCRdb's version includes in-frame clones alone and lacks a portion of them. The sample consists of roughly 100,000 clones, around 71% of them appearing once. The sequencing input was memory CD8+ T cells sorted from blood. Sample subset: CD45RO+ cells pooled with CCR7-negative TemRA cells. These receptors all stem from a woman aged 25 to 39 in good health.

The CDR3 here is CASSSSFGTGSYEQYF. The CDR3 coding sequence is TGTGCCAGCAGTTCTAGTTTCGGGACAGGGTCCTACGAGCAGTACTTC. This chain connects TRBV2 to TRBJ2-7; 9 bases line up with TRBD1. This CDR3 has 16 amino acids. The J segment lost 1 base and the V segment lost 5 bases, leaving 9 bases of the junction unmatched. The germline V gene encodes CDR1 SNHLY and CDR2 FYNNEI.

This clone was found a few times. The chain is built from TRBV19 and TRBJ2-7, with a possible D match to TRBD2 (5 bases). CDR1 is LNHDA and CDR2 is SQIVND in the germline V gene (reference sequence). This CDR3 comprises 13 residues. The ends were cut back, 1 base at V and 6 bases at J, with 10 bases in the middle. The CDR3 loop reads CASSIATGSEQYF. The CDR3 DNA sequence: TGTGCCAGTAGTATAGCGACGGGATCCGAGCAGTACTTC.

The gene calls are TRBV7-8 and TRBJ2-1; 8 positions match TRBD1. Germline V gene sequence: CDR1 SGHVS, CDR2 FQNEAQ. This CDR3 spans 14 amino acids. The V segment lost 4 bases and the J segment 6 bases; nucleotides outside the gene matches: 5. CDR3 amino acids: CASSSGQAFNEQFF. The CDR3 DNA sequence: TGTGCCAGCAGCTCGGGACAGGCGTTCAATGAGCAGTTCTTC.

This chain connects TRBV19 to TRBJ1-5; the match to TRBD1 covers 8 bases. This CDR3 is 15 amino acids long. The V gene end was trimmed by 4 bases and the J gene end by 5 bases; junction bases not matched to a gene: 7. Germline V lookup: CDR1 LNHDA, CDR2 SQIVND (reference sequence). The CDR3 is CASSRNLQGDQPQHF. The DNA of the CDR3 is TGTGCCAGTAGTAGAAACCTACAGGGGGATCAGCCCCAGCATTTT.

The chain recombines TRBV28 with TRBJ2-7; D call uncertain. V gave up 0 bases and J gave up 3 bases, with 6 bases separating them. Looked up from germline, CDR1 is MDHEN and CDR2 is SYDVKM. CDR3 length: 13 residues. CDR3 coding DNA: TGTGCCAGCAGTTTATGGAGTAGCTACGAGCAGTACTTC. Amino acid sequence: CASSLWSSYEQYF.

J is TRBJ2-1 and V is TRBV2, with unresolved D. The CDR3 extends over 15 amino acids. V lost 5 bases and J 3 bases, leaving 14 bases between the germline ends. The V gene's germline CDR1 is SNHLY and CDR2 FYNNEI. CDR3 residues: CASSSRTGYYNEQFF. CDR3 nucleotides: TGTGCCAGCAGTTCCCGGACGGGTTACTACAATGAGCAGTTCTTC. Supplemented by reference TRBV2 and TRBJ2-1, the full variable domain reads EPEVTQTPSHQVTQMGQEVILRCVPISNHLYFYWYRQILGQKVEFLVSFYNNEISEKSEIFDDQFSVERPDGSNFTLKIRSTKLEDSAMYFCASSSRTGYYNEQFFGPGTRLTVL.

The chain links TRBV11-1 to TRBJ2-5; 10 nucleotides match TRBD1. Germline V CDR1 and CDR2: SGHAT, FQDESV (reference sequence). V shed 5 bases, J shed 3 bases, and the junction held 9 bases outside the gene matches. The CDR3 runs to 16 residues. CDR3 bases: TGTGCCAGCAGCCGGACAGGGGGGGATTCTAAAGAGACCCAGTACTTC. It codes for CASSRTGGDSKETQYF.

The CDR3 nucleotides read TGTGCCAGCAGTCGCCCCCCAGGGGAAAAACTGTTTTTT. It translates to CASSRPPGEKLFF. This chain uses TRBV28 with TRBJ1-4; D is perhaps TRBD1 (5 bases). Germline V gene data show CDR1 as MDHEN and CDR2 as SYDVKM. Trimming cost V 5 bases and J 8 bases, with 12 bases left between them. The CDR3 loop spans 13 amino acids. Full variable domain (outside the CDR3, taken from reference TRBV28 and TRBJ1-4): DVKVTQSSRYLVKRTGEKVFLECVQDMDHENMFWYRQDPGLGLRLIYFSYDVKMKEKGDIPEGYSVSREKKERFSLILESASTNQTSMYLCASSRPPGEKLFFGSGTQLSVL.

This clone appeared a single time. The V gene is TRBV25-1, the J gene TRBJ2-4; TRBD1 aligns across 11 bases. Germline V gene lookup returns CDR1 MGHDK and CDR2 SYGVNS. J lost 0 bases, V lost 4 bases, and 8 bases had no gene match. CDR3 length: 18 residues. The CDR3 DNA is TGTGCCAGCAGTGTTGCCGGGACAGGGGGATCAGCCAAAAACATTCAGTACTTC. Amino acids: CASSVAGTGGSAKNIQYF. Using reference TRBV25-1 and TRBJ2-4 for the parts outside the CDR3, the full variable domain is EADIYQTPRYLVIGTGKKITLECSQTMGHDKMYWYQQDPGMELHLIHYSYGVNSTEKGDLSSESTVSRIRTEHFPLTLESARPSHTSQYLCASSVAGTGGSAKNIQYFGAGTRLSVL.

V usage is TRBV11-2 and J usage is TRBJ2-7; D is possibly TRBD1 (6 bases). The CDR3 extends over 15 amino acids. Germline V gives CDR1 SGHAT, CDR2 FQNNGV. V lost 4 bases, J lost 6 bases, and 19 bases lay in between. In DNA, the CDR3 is TGTGCCAGCAGCTCCGGAGCAGGGGCGCGCGGCGAGCAGTACTTC. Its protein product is CASSSGAGARGEQYF.

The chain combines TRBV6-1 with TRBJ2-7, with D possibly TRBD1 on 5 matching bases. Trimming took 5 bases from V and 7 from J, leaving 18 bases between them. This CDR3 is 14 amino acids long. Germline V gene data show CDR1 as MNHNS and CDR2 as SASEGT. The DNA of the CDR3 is TGTGCCAGCAGTCCACCGGACAATCGCCGGGAGCAGTACTTC. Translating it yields CASSPPDNRREQYF.

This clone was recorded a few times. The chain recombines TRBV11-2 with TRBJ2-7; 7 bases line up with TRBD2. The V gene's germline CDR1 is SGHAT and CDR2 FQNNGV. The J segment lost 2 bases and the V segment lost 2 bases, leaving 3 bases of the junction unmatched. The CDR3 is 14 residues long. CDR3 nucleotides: TGTGCCAGCAGCTTATCGGGAGGCGCCTACGAGCAGTACTTC. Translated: CASSLSGGAYEQYF.

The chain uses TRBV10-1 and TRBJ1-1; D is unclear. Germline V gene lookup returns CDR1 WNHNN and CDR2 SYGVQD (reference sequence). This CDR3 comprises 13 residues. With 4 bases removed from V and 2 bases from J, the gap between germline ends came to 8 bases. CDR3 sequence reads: CASSVRENTEAFF. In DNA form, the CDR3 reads TGCGCCAGCAGTGTAAGGGAAAACACTGAAGCTTTCTTT.

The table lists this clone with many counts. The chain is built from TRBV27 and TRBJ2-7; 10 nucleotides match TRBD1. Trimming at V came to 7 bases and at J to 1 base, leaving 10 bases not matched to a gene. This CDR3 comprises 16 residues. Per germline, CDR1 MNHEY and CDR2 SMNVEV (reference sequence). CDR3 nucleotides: TGTGCCAGCATTCCGACAGGGGGCACCTCGTCCTACGAGCAGTACTTC. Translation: CASIPTGGTSSYEQYF.

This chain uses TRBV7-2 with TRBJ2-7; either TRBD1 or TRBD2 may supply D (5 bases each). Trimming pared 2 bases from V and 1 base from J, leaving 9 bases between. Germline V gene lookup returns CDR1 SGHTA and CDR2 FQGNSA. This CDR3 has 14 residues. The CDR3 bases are TGTGCCAGCAGCTTAATGAGGGGATCCTACGAGCAGTACTTC. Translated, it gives CASSLMRGSYEQYF.

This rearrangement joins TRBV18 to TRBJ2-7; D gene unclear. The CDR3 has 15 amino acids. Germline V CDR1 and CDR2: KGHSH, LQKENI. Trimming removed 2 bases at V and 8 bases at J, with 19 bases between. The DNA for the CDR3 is TGTGCCAGCTCACCAACGAGAATCGCTTTTCCCAAGCAGTACTTC. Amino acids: CASSPTRIAFPKQYF.

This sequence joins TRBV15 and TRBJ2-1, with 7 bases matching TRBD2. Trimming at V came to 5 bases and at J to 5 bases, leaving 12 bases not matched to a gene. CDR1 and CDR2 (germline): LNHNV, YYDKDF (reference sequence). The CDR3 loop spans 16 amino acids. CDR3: CATSGSLAGPDNEQFF. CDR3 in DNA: TGTGCCACCAGCGGGTCGTTAGCGGGCCCCGACAATGAGCAGTTCTTC. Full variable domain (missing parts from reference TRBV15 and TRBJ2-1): DAMVIQNPRYQVTQFGKPVTLSCSQTLNHNVMYWYQQKSSQAPKLLFHYYDKDFNNEADTPDNFQSRRPNTSFCFLDIRSPGLGDTAMYLCATSGSLAGPDNEQFFGPGTRLTVL.

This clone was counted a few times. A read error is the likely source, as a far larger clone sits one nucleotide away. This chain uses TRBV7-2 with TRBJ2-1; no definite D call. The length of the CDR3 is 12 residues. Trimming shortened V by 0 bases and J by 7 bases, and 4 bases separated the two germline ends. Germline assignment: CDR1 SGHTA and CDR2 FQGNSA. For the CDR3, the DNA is TGTGCCAGCAGCTTAGCGCTTAATGAGCAGTTCTTC. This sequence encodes CASSLALNEQFF. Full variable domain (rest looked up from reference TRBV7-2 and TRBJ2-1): GAGVSQSPSNKVTEKGKDVELRCDPISGHTALYWYRQSLGQGLEFLIYFQGNSAPDKSGLPSDRFSAERTGGSVSTLTIQRTQQEDSAVYLCASSLALNEQFFGPGTRLTVL.

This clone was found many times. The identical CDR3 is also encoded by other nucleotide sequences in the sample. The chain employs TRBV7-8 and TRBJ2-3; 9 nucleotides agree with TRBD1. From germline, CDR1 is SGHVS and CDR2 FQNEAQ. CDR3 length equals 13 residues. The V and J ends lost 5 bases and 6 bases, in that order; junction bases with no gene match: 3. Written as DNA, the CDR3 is TGTGCCAGCAGCCCAGACAGGGGGGATACGCAGTATTTT. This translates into CASSPDRGDTQYF.

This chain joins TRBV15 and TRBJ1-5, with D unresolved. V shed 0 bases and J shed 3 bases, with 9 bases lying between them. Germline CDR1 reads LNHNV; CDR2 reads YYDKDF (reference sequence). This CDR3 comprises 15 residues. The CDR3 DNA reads TGTGCCACCAGCAGAGATTCCCTTGACAATCAGCCCCAGCATTTT. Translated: CATSRDSLDNQPQHF. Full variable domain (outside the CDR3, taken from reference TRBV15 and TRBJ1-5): DAMVIQNPRYQVTQFGKPVTLSCSQTLNHNVMYWYQQKSSQAPKLLFHYYDKDFNNEADTPDNFQSRRPNTSFCFLDIRSPGLGDTAMYLCATSRDSLDNQPQHFGDGTRLSIL.

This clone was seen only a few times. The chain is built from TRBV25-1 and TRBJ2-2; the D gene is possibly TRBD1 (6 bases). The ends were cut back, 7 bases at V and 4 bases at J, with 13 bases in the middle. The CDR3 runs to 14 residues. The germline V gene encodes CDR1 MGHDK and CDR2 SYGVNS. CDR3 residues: CASMGATSTGELFF. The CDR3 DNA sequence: TGTGCCAGCATGGGGGCTACTTCCACCGGGGAGCTGTTTTTT.

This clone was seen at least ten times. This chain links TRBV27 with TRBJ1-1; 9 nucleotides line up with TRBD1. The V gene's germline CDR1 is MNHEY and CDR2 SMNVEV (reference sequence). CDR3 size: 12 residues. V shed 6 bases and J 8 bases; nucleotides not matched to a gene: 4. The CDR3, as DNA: TGTGCCAGCAGATACGGGACAGGGGAAGCTTTCTTT. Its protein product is CASRYGTGEAFF.

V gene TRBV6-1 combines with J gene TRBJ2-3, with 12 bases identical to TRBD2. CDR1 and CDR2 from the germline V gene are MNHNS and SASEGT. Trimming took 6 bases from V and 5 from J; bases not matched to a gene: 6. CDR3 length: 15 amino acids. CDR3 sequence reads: CASSQTSGRIDTQYF. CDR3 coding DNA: TGTGCCAGCAGCCAGACTAGCGGGAGAATAGATACGCAGTATTTT.

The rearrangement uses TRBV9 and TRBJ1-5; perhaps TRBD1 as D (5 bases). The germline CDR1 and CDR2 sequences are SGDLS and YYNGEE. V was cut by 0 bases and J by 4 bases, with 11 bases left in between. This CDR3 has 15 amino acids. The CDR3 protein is CASSVDAGRNQPQHF. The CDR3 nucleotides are TGTGCCAGCAGCGTAGATGCAGGGAGAAATCAGCCCCAGCATTTT.

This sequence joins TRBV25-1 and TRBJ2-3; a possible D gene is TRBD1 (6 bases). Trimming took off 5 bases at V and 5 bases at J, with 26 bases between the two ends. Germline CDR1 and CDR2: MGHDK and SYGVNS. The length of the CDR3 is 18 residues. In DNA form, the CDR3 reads TGTGCCAGCAGTATGACCAGATCGGTTTTGGGGGCAAAAGATACGCAGTATTTT. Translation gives CASSMTRSVLGAKDTQYF.

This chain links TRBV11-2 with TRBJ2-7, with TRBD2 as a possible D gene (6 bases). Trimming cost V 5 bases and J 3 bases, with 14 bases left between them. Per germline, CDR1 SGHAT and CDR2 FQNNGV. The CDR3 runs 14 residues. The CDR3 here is CASSGGRMRYEQYF. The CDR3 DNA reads TGTGCCAGCAGCGGGGGGAGAATGCGCTACGAGCAGTACTTC.